One and the same sample provided the 11 T cell receptor beta chains below, sequenced in a study of CD8 T cells in ankylosing spondylitis. TCRdb called the 5' RACE reads again in MiXCR, with one record for every CDR3 protein. The table has approximately 300,000 distinct CDR3 sequences, 20% seen once. Sequenced material: blood, either unsorted or a sorted T cell fraction (not recorded which). The receptors were sampled from a male donor with ankylosing spondylitis or in good health (not recorded which).

This clonotype was recorded many times. The gene calls are TRBV5-1 and TRBJ1-5; possible D gene TRBD1, 5 bases. The germline V gene encodes CDR1 SGHRS and CDR2 YFSETQ. V shed 4 bases and J shed 2 bases, with 13 bases lying between them. This CDR3 has 15 residues. The CDR3 bases are TGCGCCAGCAGCACGGGCCCGGGGGGCAATCAGCCCCAGCATTTT. Translated, it gives CASSTGPGGNQPQHF.

The chain is built from TRBV10-2 and TRBJ2-1; D gene ambiguous. The germline V gene has CDR1 WSHSY and CDR2 SAAADI. The CDR3 covers 13 residues. The germline V and J ends were trimmed by 6 bases and 2 bases, with 8 bases remaining between them. CDR3 bases: TGCGCCAGCAGAAAAGGGACCTACAATGAGCAGTTCTTC. Amino acids: CASRKGTYNEQFF.

V gene TRBV12-3 or TRBV12-4 combines with J gene TRBJ2-2, with TRBD1 matching over 7 bases. Trimming removed 3 bases from V and 4 bases from J; junction bases left unmatched: 8. The CDR3 spans 16 residues. The CDR3 nucleotides read TGTGCCAGCAGTTTTGGGATAGGGGGCTTCACCGGGGAGCTGTTTTTT. It is translated as CASSFGIGGFTGELFF.

This clonotype was counted between two and nine times. J is TRBJ2-2 and V is TRBV3-1, with a possible D match to TRBD2 (5 bases). This CDR3 comprises 16 residues. Looked up from germline, CDR1 is LGHDT and CDR2 is YNNKEL (reference sequence). Trimming took 2 bases from V and 1 from J, leaving 11 bases between them. The CDR3 DNA is TGTGCCAGCAGCCAAAAGGGTGGGAGGAACACCGGGGAGCTGTTTTTT. It yields the protein CASSQKGGRNTGELFF.

The chain links TRBV7-9 to TRBJ2-2; the match to TRBD2 covers 7 bases. With V trimmed by 4 bases and J by 4 bases, 0 bases remained unmatched. Germline CDR1 is SEHNR and CDR2 is FQNEAQ (reference sequence). This CDR3 has 13 residues. This CDR3 is CASSWGGTGELFF. The CDR3 bases are TGTGCCAGCAGCTGGGGGGGCACCGGGGAGCTGTTTTTT.

The chain joins TRBV20-1 to TRBJ2-3; 8 nucleotides match TRBD2. CDR3 size: 16 residues. Germline values: CDR1 DFQATT, CDR2 SNEGSKA (reference sequence). V was clipped by 5 bases and J by 2 bases; unmatched bases: 12. The CDR3 DNA follows: TGCAGTGCTCCCCGCCTGGGAGCGGGGGCCACAGATACGCAGTATTTT. It yields the protein CSAPRLGAGATDTQYF.

The chain recombines TRBV21-1 with TRBJ2-7. TRBV21-1 is an annotated pseudogene. This CDR3 has 15 residues. The CDR3 reads CASSSSSWSSYEQYV. The DNA for the CDR3 is TGTGCCAGCAGCAGTAGTTCCTGGAGCTCCTACGAGCAGTACGTC.

This clonotype was seen ten or more times. The chain employs TRBV5-1 and TRBJ1-1; D is undetermined. Germline V gives CDR1 SGHRS, CDR2 YFSETQ. The ends were cut back, 4 bases at V and 3 bases at J, with 10 bases in the middle. This CDR3 comprises 13 residues. The CDR3 bases are TGCGCCAGCAGCCAACAGAGTGACACTGAAGCTTTCTTT. Translating it yields CASSQQSDTEAFF.

This clonotype was counted ten times or more. CDR3 nucleotide sequence: TGTGCCATCAGTGAGGGGGCGCGAGCTGAAGCTTTCTTT. Protein: CAISEGARAEAFF. V usage is TRBV10-3 and J usage is TRBJ1-1; a possible D gene is TRBD1 (5 bases). The V end lost 2 bases, the J end lost 6 bases, and 10 bases lay between the germline ends. Per the germline V gene, CDR1 is ENHRY and CDR2 is SYGVKD. The CDR3 spans 13 residues.

The chain is built from TRBV15 and TRBJ2-1, with a possible D match to TRBD2 (6 bases). This CDR3 has 14 amino acids. Germline V lookup: CDR1 LNHNV, CDR2 YYDKDF (reference sequence). Trimming removed 5 bases from V and 7 bases from J, with 15 bases in between. The CDR3 DNA reads as TGTGCCACCAGCCTCCGGGGGAGAGAAAATGAGCAGTTCTTC. Encoded protein: CATSLRGRENEQFF.

The rearrangement joins TRBV12-3 or TRBV12-4 to TRBJ2-1, with 8 bases lining up with TRBD2. This CDR3 contains 15 residues. The V segment lost 7 bases and the J segment 5 bases; nucleotides outside the gene matches: 10. The chain's CDR3 is CASTRTGGPDNEQFF. The CDR3 DNA reads TGTGCCAGCACTCGAACGGGGGGGCCGGACAATGAGCAGTTCTTC.